This T cell receptor (beta chain) was found in a study of shared clonotypes between healthy human individuals. Study outcomes and limitations: Read depth was anticipated to influence clonotype sharing among donors. Several donors shared around 5.2% of their naive CD4 clonotypes. Generally, estimated richness proved larger in naive subsets than it did in memory subsets.

As regards this clone: Its specificity is unknown. Distinct nucleotide sequences in the sample also encode this CDR3.

Germline loops: CDR1 KGHSH, CDR2 LQKENI. The CDR3 consists of 14 residues. Losses at the gene ends were 3 bases for V and 4 bases for J; bases not matched to a gene: 5. The repertoire was sequenced with immunoSEQ multiplex PCR; TCRdb's copy has only in-frame clones and lacks some. The sample lists roughly 1,600,000 clones, 98% seen once, with approximately 0.38% in the top ten. Only Caucasian adults living in Nashville, Tennessee made up the donor group. The sequence came from a young man in good health. The chain has TRBV18 and TRBJ2-7, with 8 bases identical to TRBD2. Specimen: naive CD4+ T cells sorted from blood. The subset here: CD45RA+ positively selected. CDR3 region: CASSPGTSRYEQYF. DNA of the CDR3: TGTGCCAGCTCACCCGGGACTAGTCGGTACGAGCAGTACTTC.